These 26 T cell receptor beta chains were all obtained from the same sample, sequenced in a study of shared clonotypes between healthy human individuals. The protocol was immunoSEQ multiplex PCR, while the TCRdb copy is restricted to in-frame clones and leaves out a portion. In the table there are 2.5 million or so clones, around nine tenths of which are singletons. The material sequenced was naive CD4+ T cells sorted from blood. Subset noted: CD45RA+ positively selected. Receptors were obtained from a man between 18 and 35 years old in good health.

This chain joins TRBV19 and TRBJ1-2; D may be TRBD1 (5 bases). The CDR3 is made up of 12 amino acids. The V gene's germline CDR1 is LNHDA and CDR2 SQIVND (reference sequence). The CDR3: CGSSGGSYGYTF. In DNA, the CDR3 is TGTGGCAGCAGTGGGGGTTCTTATGGCTACACCTTC.

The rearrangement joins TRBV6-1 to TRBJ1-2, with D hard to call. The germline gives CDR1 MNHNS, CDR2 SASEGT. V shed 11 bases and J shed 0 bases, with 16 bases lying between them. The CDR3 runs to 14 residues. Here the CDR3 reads CAGNPGGANYGYTF. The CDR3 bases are TGTGCCGGAAACCCTGGCGGCGCTAACTATGGCTACACCTTC.

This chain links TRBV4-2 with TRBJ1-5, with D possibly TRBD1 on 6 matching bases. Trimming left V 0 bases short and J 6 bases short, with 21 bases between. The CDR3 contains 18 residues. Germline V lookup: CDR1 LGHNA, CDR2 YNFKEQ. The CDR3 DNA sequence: TGTGCCAGCAGCCAAGAAGGGGGATCAGGGGCCGGGAGTCAGCCCCAGCATTTT. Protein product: CASSQEGGSGAGSQPQHF.

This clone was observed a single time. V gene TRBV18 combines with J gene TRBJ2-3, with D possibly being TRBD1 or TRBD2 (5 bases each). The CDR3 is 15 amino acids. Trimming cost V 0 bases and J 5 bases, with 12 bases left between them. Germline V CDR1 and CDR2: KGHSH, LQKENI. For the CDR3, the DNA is TGTGCCAGCTCACCACCAGGGACCCCAAAAGATACGCAGTATTTT. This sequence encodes CASSPPGTPKDTQYF.

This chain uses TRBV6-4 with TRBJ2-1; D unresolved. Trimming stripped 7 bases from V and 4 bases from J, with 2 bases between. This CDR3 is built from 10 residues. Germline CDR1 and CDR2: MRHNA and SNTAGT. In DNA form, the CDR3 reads TGTGCCAGCATTTACAATGAGCAGTTCTTC. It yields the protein CASIYNEQFF.

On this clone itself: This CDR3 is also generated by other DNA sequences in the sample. The CDR3 DNA follows: TGTGCCATCAGCGGACAGGGCGGCACTGAAGCTTTCTTT. Its translation is CAISGQGGTEAFF. The chain joins TRBV10-3 to TRBJ1-1, with TRBD1 matching over 8 bases. There are 13 residues in the CDR3. Losses at the gene ends were 6 bases for V and 4 bases for J; bases not matched to a gene: 4. Germline CDR1 is ENHRY and CDR2 is SYGVKD.

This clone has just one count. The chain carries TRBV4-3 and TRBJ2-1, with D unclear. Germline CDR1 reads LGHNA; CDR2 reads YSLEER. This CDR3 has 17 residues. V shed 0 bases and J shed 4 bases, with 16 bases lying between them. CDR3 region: CASSQEARQFSYNEQFF. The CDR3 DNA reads TGCGCCAGCAGCCAAGAGGCCAGGCAGTTCTCTTACAATGAGCAGTTCTTC.

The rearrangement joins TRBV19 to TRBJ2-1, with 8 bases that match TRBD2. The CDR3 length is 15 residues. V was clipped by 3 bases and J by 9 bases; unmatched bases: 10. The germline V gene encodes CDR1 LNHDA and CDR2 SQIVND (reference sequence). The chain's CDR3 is CASSIRLAGYGEQFF. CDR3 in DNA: TGTGCCAGTAGTATTAGGTTAGCGGGATACGGTGAGCAGTTCTTC.

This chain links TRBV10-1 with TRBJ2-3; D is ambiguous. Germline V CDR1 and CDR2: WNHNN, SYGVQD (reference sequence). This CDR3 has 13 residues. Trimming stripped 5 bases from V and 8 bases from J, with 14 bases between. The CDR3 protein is CASSSDRQSTQYF. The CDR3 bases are TGCGCCAGCAGTTCGGACCGCCAAAGTACGCAGTATTTT.

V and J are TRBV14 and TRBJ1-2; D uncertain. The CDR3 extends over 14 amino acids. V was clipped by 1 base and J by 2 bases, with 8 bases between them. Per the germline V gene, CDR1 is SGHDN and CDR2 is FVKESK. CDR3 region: CASSQVRSNYGYTF. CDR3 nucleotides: TGTGCCAGCAGCCAAGTCAGATCCAACTATGGCTACACCTTC.

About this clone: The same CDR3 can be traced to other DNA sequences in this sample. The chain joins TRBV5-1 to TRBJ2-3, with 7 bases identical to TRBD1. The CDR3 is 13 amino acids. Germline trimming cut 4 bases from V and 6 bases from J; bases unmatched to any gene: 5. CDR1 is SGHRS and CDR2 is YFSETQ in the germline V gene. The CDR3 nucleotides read TGCGCCAGCAGCAAAGGACAGGCGGATACGCAGTATTTT. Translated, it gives CASSKGQADTQYF.

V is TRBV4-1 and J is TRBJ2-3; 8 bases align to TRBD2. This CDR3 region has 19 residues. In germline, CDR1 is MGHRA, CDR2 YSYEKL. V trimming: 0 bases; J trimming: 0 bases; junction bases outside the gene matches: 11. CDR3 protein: CASSQERREALYSTDTQYF. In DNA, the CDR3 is TGCGCCAGCAGCCAAGAACGGCGGGAGGCCCTGTATAGCACAGATACGCAGTATTTT.

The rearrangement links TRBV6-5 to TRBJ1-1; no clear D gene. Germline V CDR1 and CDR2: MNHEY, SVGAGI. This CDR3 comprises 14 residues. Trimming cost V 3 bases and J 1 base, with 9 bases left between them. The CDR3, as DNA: TGTGCCAGCAGTTATGTGGAGGGGAACACTGAAGCTTTCTTT. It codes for CASSYVEGNTEAFF.

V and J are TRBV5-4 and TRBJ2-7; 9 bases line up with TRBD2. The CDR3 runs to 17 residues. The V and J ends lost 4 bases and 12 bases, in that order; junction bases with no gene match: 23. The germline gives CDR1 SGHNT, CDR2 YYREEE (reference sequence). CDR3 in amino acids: CASSAQGLAGRGEQWYF. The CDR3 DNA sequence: TGTGCCAGCAGCGCTCAGGGGCTAGCGGGGCGAGGGGAGCAGTGGTACTTC.

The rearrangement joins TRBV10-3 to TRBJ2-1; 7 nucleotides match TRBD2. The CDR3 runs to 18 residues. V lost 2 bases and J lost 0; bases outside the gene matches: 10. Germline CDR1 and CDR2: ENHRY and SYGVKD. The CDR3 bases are TGTGCCATCAGTGAGAGGGGAAGCGGGACGAGCTCCTACAATGAGCAGTTCTTC. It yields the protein CAISERGSGTSSYNEQFF.

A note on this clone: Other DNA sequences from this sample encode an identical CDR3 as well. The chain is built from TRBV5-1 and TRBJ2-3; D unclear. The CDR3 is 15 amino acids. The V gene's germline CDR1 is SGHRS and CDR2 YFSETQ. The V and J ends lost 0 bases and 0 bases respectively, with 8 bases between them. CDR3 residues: CASSLATLSTDTQYF. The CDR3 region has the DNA TGCGCCAGCAGCTTGGCCACATTAAGCACAGATACGCAGTATTTT.

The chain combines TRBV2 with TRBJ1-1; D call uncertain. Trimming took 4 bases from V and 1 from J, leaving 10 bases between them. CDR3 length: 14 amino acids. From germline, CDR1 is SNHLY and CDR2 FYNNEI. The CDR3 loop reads CASSVVAANTEAFF. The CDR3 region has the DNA TGTGCCAGCAGTGTGGTTGCAGCGAACACTGAAGCTTTCTTT.

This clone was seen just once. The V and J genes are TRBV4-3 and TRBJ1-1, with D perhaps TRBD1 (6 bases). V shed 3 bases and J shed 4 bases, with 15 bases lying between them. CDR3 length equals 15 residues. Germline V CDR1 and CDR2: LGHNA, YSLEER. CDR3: CASSHVGQLATEAFF. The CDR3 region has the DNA TGCGCCAGCAGCCACGTCGGACAGCTTGCCACTGAAGCTTTCTTT.

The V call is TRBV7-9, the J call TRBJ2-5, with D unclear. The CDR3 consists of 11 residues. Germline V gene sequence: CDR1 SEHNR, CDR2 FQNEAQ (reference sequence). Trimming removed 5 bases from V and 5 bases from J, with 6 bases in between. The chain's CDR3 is CASSRFETQYF. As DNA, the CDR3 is TGTGCCAGCAGCCGCTTTGAGACCCAGTACTTC.

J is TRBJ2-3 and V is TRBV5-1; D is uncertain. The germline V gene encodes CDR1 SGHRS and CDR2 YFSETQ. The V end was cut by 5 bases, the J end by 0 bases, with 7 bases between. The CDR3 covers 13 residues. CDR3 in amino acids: CASSASSTDTQYF. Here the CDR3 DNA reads TGCGCCAGCAGTGCCTCTAGCACAGATACGCAGTATTTT.

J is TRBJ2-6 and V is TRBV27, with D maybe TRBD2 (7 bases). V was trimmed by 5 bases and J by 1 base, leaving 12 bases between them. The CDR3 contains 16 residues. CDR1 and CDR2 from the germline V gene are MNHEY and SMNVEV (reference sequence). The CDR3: CASSLKGGSGANVLTF. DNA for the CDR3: TGTGCCAGCAGTCTTAAGGGGGGGTCTGGGGCCAACGTCCTGACTTTC.

The CDR3 protein is CAWGLATDTQYF. Here the CDR3 DNA reads TGTGCCTGGGGACTAGCCACAGATACGCAGTATTTT. V is TRBV30 and J is TRBJ2-3; 8 bases match TRBD2. Losses at the gene ends were 5 bases for V and 2 bases for J; bases not matched to a gene: 0. The CDR3 length is 12 residues. The V gene's germline CDR1 is GTSNPN and CDR2 SVGIG (reference sequence).

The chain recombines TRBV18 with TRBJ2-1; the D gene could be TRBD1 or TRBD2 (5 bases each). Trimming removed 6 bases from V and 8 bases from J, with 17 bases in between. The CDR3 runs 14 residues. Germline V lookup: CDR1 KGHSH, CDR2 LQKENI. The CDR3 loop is CASSRQGDIDEQFF. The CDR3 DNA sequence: TGTGCCAGCTCCCGGCAGGGAGATATAGATGAGCAGTTCTTC.

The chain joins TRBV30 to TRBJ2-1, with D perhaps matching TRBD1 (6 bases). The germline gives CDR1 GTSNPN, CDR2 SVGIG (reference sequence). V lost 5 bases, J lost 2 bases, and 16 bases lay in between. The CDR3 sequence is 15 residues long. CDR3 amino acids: CAWGADSLAYNEQFF. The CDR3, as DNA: TGTGCCTGGGGTGCGGACAGCCTTGCCTACAATGAGCAGTTCTTC. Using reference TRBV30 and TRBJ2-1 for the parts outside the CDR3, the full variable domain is SQTIHQWPATLVQPVGSPLSLECTVEGTSNPNLYWYRQAAGRGLQLLFYSVGIGQISSEVPQNLSASRPQDRQFILSSKKLLLSDSGFYLCAWGADSLAYNEQFFGPGTRLTVL.

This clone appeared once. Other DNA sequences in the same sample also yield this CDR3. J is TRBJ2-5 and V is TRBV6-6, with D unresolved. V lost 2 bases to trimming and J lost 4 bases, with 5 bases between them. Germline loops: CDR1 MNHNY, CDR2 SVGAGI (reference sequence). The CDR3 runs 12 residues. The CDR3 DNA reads TGTGCCAGCAGTTACCCCCGAGAGACCCAGTACTTC. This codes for CASSYPRETQYF.

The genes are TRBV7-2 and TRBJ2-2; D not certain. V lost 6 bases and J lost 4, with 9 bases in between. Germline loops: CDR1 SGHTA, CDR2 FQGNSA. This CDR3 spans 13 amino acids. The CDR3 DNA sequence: TGTGCCAGCAGTGGCACAAGCACCGGGGAGCTGTTTTTT. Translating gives CASSGTSTGELFF. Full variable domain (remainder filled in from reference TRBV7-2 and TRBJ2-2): GAGVSQSPSNKVTEKGKDVELRCDPISGHTALYWYRQSLGQGLEFLIYFQGNSAPDKSGLPSDRFSAERTGGSVSTLTIQRTQQEDSAVYLCASSGTSTGELFFGEGSRLTVL.